These 13 T cell receptor beta chains came from one sample sequenced in a study of T-cell reconstitution after alpha-beta-depleted transplantation in children. Researchers prepared the TCRbeta library using unique molecular identifiers, the study reports. One entry per CDR3 protein results from TCRdb running MiXCR on the PCR reads. The sample yields about 250,000 distinct CDR3 sequences, about 24% seen once. The sequenced sample was PBMCs, mostly from graft donor cells, obtained 360 days after TCRalphabeta/CD19-depleted stem cell transplant. All receptors derive from a female patient aged 2-15 years who had a stem cell transplant for congenital amegakaryocytic thrombocytopenia, so the T cells may come from the graft donor.

On this clonotype itself: Given a much more abundant clone one base away, this may be a read error. This chain joins TRBV4-1 and TRBJ2-1; the D gene could be TRBD1 or TRBD2 (5 bases each). Germline CDR1 is MGHRA and CDR2 is YSYEKL. The CDR3 has 15 residues. With 6 bases removed from V and 7 bases from J, the gap between germline ends came to 19 bases. The CDR3 coding sequence is TGCGCCAGCAGTCCCCGTGAGGGGAACCCTAATGAGCAGTTCTTC. This codes for CASSPREGNPNEQFF.

CDR3 nucleotides: TGTGCCAGCAGCTTAGCTGGCGTGTGGAGGGACAATGAGCAGTTCTTC. This encodes CASSLAGVWRDNEQFF. The chain has TRBV7-6 and TRBJ2-1; D might be TRBD2 (6 bases). The CDR3 is 16 amino acids. Between the trimmed V and J ends, which lost 0 bases and 5 bases, there was a span of 14 bases. The germline CDR1 and CDR2 sequences are SGHVS and FNYEAQ.

This chain uses TRBV21-1 with TRBJ1-6; the table's D call, TRBD1, was not checked against the DNA. TRBV21-1 is flagged as a pseudogene. This CDR3 is 15 amino acids long. The CDR3 here is CASSRRTAGNSPLHF. Written as DNA, the CDR3 is TGTGCCAGCAGCAGAAGGACAGCCGGTAATTCACCCCTCCACTTT.

The chain combines TRBV29-1 with TRBJ1-5; 7 bases agree with TRBD1. Germline loops: CDR1 SQVTM, CDR2 ANQGSEA. This CDR3 has 12 amino acids. V lost 7 bases, J lost 7 bases, and 7 bases stayed unmatched. CDR3 sequence (DNA): TGCAGCGCCAGCGAGGGGGCCCAGCCCCAGCATTTT. The encoded protein is CSASEGAQPQHF.

This clonotype was observed at least ten times. The chain recombines TRBV6-1 with TRBJ2-1; 15 bases line up with TRBD2. Trimming removed 4 bases from V and 8 bases from J; junction bases left unmatched: 6. Germline CDR1 reads MNHNS; CDR2 reads SASEGT. The length of the CDR3 is 16 residues. CDR3 residues: CASSARTSGRVYEQFF. CDR3 coding DNA: TGTGCCAGCAGTGCACGGACTAGCGGGAGGGTCTATGAGCAGTTCTTC.

This clonotype was seen many times. The chain couples TRBV2 to TRBJ2-1; 10 bases match TRBD1. The germline CDR1 and CDR2 sequences are SNHLY and FYNNEI. The CDR3 loop spans 14 amino acids. V dropped 4 bases and J dropped 7; count of bases not matched to a gene: 4. CDR3 sequence reads: CASSGGQGRNEQFF. CDR3 in DNA: TGTGCCAGCAGTGGGGGACAGGGGAGGAATGAGCAGTTCTTC.

The sample holds a few counts of this clonotype. The gene calls are TRBV15 and TRBJ1-2; D is ambiguous. The CDR3 contains 13 residues. In germline, CDR1 is LNHNV, CDR2 YYDKDF (reference sequence). The ends were cut back, 5 bases at V and 0 bases at J, with 7 bases in the middle. DNA of the CDR3: TGTGCCACCAGCGTCCAGCCTAACTATGGCTACACCTTC. Translating gives CATSVQPNYGYTF. Full variable domain (missing parts from reference TRBV15 and TRBJ1-2): DAMVIQNPRYQVTQFGKPVTLSCSQTLNHNVMYWYQQKSSQAPKLLFHYYDKDFNNEADTPDNFQSRRPNTSFCFLDIRSPGLGDTAMYLCATSVQPNYGYTFGSGTRLTVV.

J is TRBJ1-2 and V is TRBV5-6; D is perhaps TRBD1 (5 bases). Germline V gene lookup returns CDR1 SGHDT and CDR2 YYEEEE. The CDR3 is 16 amino acids. Trimming removed 4 bases at V and 3 bases at J, with 19 bases between. The CDR3, as DNA: TGTGCCAGCAGCCCGAAGGGGCCATATGGTTACTATGGCTACACCTTC. Amino acid sequence: CASSPKGPYGYYGYTF.

CDR3 in DNA: TGCAGCGTTGGACTAGGAGAGGGGCGGGGCGGGGAGCTGTTTTTT. Its protein is CSVGLGEGRGGELFF. The gene calls are TRBV29-1 and TRBJ2-2, with a possible D match to TRBD2 (6 bases). CDR1 and CDR2 from the germline V gene are SQVTM and ANQGSEA. V dropped 4 bases and J dropped 7 bases, with 19 bases sitting between them. There are 15 residues in the CDR3.

This chain connects TRBV7-9 to TRBJ2-1; TRBD1 matches 11 bases. Germline V gene lookup returns CDR1 SEHNR and CDR2 FQNEAQ (reference sequence). This CDR3 contains 14 residues. Unmatched junction bases numbered 2, after V lost 1 base and J lost 9 bases. The CDR3 loop reads CASSLGTGGFEQFF. Here the CDR3 DNA reads TGTGCCAGCAGCTTAGGGACAGGGGGCTTTGAGCAGTTCTTC.

The V gene is TRBV7-2, the J gene TRBJ2-3; 10 bases match TRBD1. Germline trimming cut 7 bases from V and 7 bases from J; bases unmatched to any gene: 11. There are 15 residues in the CDR3. Germline CDR1 SGHTA, CDR2 FQGNSA. Here the CDR3 DNA reads TGTGCCAGCACCAGCGGACAGGGGGGTTTGCATACGCAGTATTTT. Its translation: CASTSGQGGLHTQYF.

This sequence joins TRBV20-1 and TRBJ1-5, with 12 bases matching TRBD1. CDR1 DFQATT and CDR2 SNEGSKA come from the germline V gene (reference sequence). CDR3 length: 14 amino acids. V lost 6 bases to trimming and J lost 7 bases; unmatched junction nucleotides: 7. CDR3 sequence reads: CSAPGTGGRQPQHF. In nucleotides, the CDR3 is TGCAGTGCCCCGGGGACAGGGGGCCGACAGCCCCAGCATTTT.

The chain carries TRBV7-9 and TRBJ2-1; D not certain. Germline assignment: CDR1 SEHNR and CDR2 FQNEAQ (reference sequence). V lost 0 bases to trimming and J lost 8 bases, with 8 bases between them. This CDR3 has 13 amino acids. CDR3 in DNA: TGTGCCAGCAGCTTAGCTCAGTTTGATGAGCAGTTCTTC. Amino acids: CASSLAQFDEQFF.